Sequencing of this T cell receptor (beta chain) was carried out in a study of Tregs in tolerant kidney transplant recipients. Unstimulated regulatory T cells (CD4+CD25+CD127-), CD4+CD25- non-regulatory cells, CD4 and CD8 cells were FACS-sorted from thawed PBMCs. The method was immunoSEQ multiplex PCR; TCRdb's version includes in-frame clones alone and lacks a portion of them. The top ten clones hold under 2.5% of a sample with 60,000 to 75,000 clones, 80% to 90% of them seen once. Germline V CDR1 and CDR2: MNHEY, SVGAGI. The CDR3 totals 14 residues. The V gene lost 2 bases and the J gene lost 6 bases, with 13 bases spanning the gap.

The chain recombines TRBV6-5 with TRBJ1-2; D is possibly TRBD1 (6 bases). The source material was Tregs from blood, sampled before the transplant. The receptor was isolated from a human donor who received a combined kidney and bone marrow transplant. CDR3: CASSYGTPIDGYTF. CDR3 DNA: TGTGCCAGCAGTTACGGGACACCTATCGATGGCTACACCTTC.